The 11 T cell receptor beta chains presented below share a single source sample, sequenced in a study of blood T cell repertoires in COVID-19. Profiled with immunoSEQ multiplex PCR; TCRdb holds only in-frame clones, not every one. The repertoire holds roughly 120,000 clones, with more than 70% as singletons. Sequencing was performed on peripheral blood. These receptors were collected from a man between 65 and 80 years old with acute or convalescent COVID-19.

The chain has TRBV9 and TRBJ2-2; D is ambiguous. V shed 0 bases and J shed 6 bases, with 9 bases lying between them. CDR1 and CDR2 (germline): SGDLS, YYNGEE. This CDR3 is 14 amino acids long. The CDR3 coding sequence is TGTGCCAGCAGCGTAGGCGTTGATCCCGGGGAGCTGTTTTTT. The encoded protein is CASSVGVDPGELFF.

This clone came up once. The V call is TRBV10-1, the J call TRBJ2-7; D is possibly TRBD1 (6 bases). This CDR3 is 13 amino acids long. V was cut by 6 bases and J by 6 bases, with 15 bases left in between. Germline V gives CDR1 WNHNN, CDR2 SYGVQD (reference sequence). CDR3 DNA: TGCGCCAGCAGCAGACAGGTGCCGGGCGAGCAGTACTTC. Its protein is CASSRQVPGEQYF.

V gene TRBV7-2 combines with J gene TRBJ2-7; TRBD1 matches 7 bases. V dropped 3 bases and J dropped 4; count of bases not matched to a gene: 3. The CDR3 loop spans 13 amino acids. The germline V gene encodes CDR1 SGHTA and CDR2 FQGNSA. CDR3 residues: CASSLRGQYEQYF. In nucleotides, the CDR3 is TGTGCCAGCAGCTTGAGGGGGCAATACGAGCAGTACTTC.

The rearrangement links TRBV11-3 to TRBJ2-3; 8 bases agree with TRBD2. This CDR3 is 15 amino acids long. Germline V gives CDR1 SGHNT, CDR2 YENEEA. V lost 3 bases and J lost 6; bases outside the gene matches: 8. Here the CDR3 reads CASSFSGGQGDTQYF. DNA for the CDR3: TGTGCCAGCAGCTTCTCGGGGGGGCAGGGGGATACGCAGTATTTT.

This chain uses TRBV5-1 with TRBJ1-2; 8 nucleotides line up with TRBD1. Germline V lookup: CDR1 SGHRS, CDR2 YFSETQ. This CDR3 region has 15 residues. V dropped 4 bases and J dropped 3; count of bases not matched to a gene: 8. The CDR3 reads CASSRGDRGDYGYTF. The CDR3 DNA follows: TGCGCCAGCAGCCGGGGTGACAGGGGTGACTATGGCTACACCTTC.

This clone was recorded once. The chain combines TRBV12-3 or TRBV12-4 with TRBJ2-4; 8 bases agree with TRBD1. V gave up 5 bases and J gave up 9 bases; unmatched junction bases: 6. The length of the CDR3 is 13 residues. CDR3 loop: CASSDRGETIQYF. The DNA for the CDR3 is TGTGCCAGCAGTGACAGGGGAGAGACCATTCAGTACTTC.

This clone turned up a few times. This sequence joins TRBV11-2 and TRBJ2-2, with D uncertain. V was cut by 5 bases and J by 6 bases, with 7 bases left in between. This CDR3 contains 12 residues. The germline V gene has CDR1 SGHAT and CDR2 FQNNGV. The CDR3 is CASSRVAGELFF. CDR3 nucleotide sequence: TGTGCCAGCAGCCGGGTGGCCGGGGAGCTGTTTTTT.

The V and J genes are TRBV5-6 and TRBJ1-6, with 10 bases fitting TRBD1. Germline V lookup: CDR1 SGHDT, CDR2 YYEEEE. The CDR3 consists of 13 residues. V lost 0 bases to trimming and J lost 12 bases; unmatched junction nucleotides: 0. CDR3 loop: CASSLGTGGPLHF. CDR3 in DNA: TGTGCCAGCAGCTTGGGGACAGGGGGACCCCTCCACTTT.

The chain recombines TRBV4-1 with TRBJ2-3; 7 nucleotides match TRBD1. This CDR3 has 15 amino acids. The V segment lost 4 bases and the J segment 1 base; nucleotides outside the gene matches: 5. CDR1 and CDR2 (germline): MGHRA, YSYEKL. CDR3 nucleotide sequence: TGCGCCAGCAGCCGGGGACAGCCCGGCACAGATACGCAGTATTTT. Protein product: CASSRGQPGTDTQYF.

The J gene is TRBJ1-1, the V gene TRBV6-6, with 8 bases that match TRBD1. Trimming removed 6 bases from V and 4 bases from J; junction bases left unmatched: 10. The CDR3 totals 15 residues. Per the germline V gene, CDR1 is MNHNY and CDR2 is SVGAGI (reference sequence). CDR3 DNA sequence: TGTGCCAGCAGAACGGACAGGGATCGGACCACTGAAGCTTTCTTT. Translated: CASRTDRDRTTEAFF.

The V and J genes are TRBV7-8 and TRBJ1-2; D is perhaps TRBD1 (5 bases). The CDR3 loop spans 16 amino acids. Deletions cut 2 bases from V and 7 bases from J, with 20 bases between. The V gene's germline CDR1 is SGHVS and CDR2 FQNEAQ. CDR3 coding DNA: TGTGCCAGCAGCTTATTCCCCGCGCGGGGACGGAGTGGCTACACCTTC. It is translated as CASSLFPARGRSGYTF.